This TCR beta chain was obtained from a study of T cell repertoires in cytomegalovirus infection. Across the study: Well-studied HLA-B-restricted epitopes and recently identified HLA-C-restricted epitopes of CMV were both used in the study.

Comments on this clonotype: The antigen remains undetermined.

Study results and limitations: The response measured ex vivo was dominated by TCR beta clonotypes (HLA-C-restricted and CMV-specific).

TCRdb itself ran the reads through MiXCR, one entry per CDR3 protein. This table has approximately 590,000 distinct CDR3 sequences, roughly 42% appearing once. The TCR sequence derives from a human donor in good health (CMV status not recorded). Some clones in this sample may be carry-over from other donors' samples. The sample was cultured PBMCs, taken from culture after CMV antigen stimulation.

The CDR3 region has the DNA TGCGCCAGCAGGCGGACGAGGGGCCCAGATACGCAGTATTTT. The encoded protein is CASRRTRGPDTQYF. V usage is TRBV4-1 and J usage is TRBJ2-3; perhaps D is TRBD1 or TRBD2 (5 bases each). Deletions cut 6 bases from V and 4 bases from J, with 14 bases between. Per germline, CDR1 MGHRA and CDR2 YSYEKL. The CDR3 covers 14 residues.